The 21 T cell receptor beta chains reported below all come from one sample, sequenced in a study of T cell clonotyping in hematopoietic cell transplantation. Clones were sequenced by immunoSEQ multiplex PCR, and TCRdb holds only the in-frame ones, with some missing. There are some 8,000 clones in the sample; roughly 91% occur only once, and roughly 3.9% lies in the top ten. Source: peripheral blood mononuclear cells, taken at the time of graft-versus-host disease after allogeneic stem cell transplant. The receptor source for this set is a male patient over 55 who had an allogeneic stem cell transplant from a related donor, so the T cells may come from the graft donor. Some clones in this sample may be carry-over from other donors' samples.

The chain uses TRBV19 and TRBJ2-6; possible D gene TRBD1, 6 bases. Germline assignment: CDR1 LNHDA and CDR2 SQIVND (reference sequence). The germline V and J ends were trimmed by 5 bases and 0 bases, with 20 bases remaining between them. CDR3 length: 19 residues. The CDR3 nucleotides read TGTGCCAGTAGTGCCCGATGGGGGCCAAATAACTCTGGGGCCAACGTCCTGACTTTC. As protein: CASSARWGPNNSGANVLTF. Full variable domain (missing parts from reference TRBV19 and TRBJ2-6): DGGITQSPKYLFRKEGQNVTLSCEQNLNHDAMYWYRQDPGQGLRLIYYSQIVNDFQKGDIAEGYSVSREKKESFPLTVTSAQKNPTAFYLCASSARWGPNNSGANVLTFGAGSRLTVL.

The chain couples TRBV9 to TRBJ2-7, with a tentative D call TRBD1 (5 bases). CDR3 length equals 15 residues. Trimming removed 4 bases from V and 0 bases from J, with 14 bases in between. Per germline, CDR1 SGDLS and CDR2 YYNGEE. Written as DNA, the CDR3 is TGTGCCAGCAGCCCCAGGGTGGGCAGCTCCTACGAGCAGTACTTC. Its translation: CASSPRVGSSYEQYF.

The genes are TRBV5-1 and TRBJ2-1, with 15 positions matching TRBD2. The CDR3 totals 18 residues. J lost 0 bases, V lost 3 bases, and 4 bases had no gene match. CDR1 is SGHRS and CDR2 is YFSETQ in the germline V gene. The CDR3 DNA follows: TGCGCCAGCAGCTCGGGACTAGCGGGGGGATTCTCCTACAATGAGCAGTTCTTC. It encodes CASSSGLAGGFSYNEQFF.

The chain couples TRBV27 to TRBJ1-2; D is undetermined. CDR1 and CDR2 from the germline V gene are MNHEY and SMNVEV (reference sequence). V dropped 3 bases and J dropped 6 bases, with 14 bases sitting between them. The CDR3 totals 14 residues. The CDR3 is CASSLHRAVDGYTF. The DNA for the CDR3 is TGTGCCAGCAGTTTGCACCGCGCAGTGGATGGCTACACCTTC.

The CDR3 DNA is TGTGCCAGCAGCTTACTCGGAGAGACCCAGTACTTC. Protein sequence: CASSLLGETQYF. V gene TRBV7-9 combines with J gene TRBJ2-5, with D unresolved. The germline V gene has CDR1 SEHNR and CDR2 FQNEAQ (reference sequence). The CDR3 loop spans 12 amino acids. Trimming removed 2 bases from V and 4 bases from J, with 5 bases in between.

The J gene is TRBJ2-3, the V gene TRBV9; 7 bases match TRBD1. The CDR3 covers 14 residues. V shed 4 bases and J 2 bases; nucleotides not matched to a gene: 4. Germline V gives CDR1 SGDLS, CDR2 YYNGEE. This CDR3 reads CASSPGTDTDTQYF. CDR3 nucleotide sequence: TGTGCCAGCAGCCCTGGGACAGACACAGATACGCAGTATTTT.

This chain connects TRBV27 to TRBJ2-1, with 10 bases identical to TRBD2. The CDR3 extends over 18 amino acids. The germline CDR1 and CDR2 sequences are MNHEY and SMNVEV (reference sequence). V shed 3 bases, J shed 2 bases, and the junction held 10 bases outside the gene matches. CDR3 protein: CASSFFFSGGATYNEQFF. CDR3 DNA: TGTGCCAGCAGTTTCTTTTTCAGCGGGGGGGCAACCTACAATGAGCAGTTCTTC.

The gene calls are TRBV5-4 and TRBJ1-4; the D is unclear. V lost 0 bases, J lost 15 bases, and 18 bases lay in between. The CDR3 totals 14 residues. The V gene's germline CDR1 is SGHNT and CDR2 YYREEE (reference sequence). CDR3 in amino acids: CASSLDRSPERLFF. In DNA, the CDR3 is TGTGCCAGCAGCTTGGACCGCTCCCCTGAAAGATTGTTTTTT.

The chain couples TRBV10-3 to TRBJ2-5; D possibly uses TRBD1 or TRBD2 (5 bases each). V lost 7 bases and J lost 6, with 15 bases in between. CDR1 ENHRY and CDR2 SYGVKD come from the germline V gene. The CDR3 is 13 amino acids. DNA of the CDR3: TGTGCCATCAAGGGGACCCGAGGTCAGACCCAGTACTTC. It translates to CAIKGTRGQTQYF.

CDR3 DNA: TGTGCCAGCAGCGTAGAGGGGTCAGGAGGCCAGCCCCAGCATTTT. Protein product: CASSVEGSGGQPQHF. J is TRBJ1-5 and V is TRBV9; perhaps TRBD1 as D (5 bases). In germline, CDR1 is SGDLS, CDR2 YYNGEE. The CDR3 length is 15 residues. Trimming removed 0 bases from V and 7 bases from J, with 14 bases in between. The complete variable domain, with remaining parts taken from reference TRBV9 and TRBJ1-5, reads DSGVTQTPKHLITATGQRVTLRCSPRSGDLSVYWYQQSLDQGLQFLIQYYNGEERAKGNILERFSAQQFPDLHSELNLSSLELGDSALYFCASSVEGSGGQPQHFGDGTRLSIL.

The rearrangement joins TRBV5-1 to TRBJ1-5; tentatively, D is TRBD1 (6 bases). Between the trimmed V and J ends, which lost 1 base and 4 bases, there was a span of 12 bases. This CDR3 is 15 amino acids long. Germline-derived CDR1 and CDR2 are SGHRS and YFSETQ. The CDR3 nucleotides are TGCGCCAGCAGCTTGACCTCAGGGGTAAATCAGCCCCAGCATTTT. This translates into CASSLTSGVNQPQHF.

CDR3 in DNA: TGTGCCATCACTTCGACTGCTCCGGGTCTGTACAATGAGCAGTTCTTC. Translating it yields CAITSTAPGLYNEQFF. The rearrangement joins TRBV10-3 to TRBJ2-1; D call uncertain. Trimming left V 7 bases short and J 4 bases short, with 20 bases between. The CDR3 runs to 16 residues. Germline loops: CDR1 ENHRY, CDR2 SYGVKD.

V gene TRBV23-1 combines with J gene TRBJ1-5; 7 bases map to TRBD1. TRBV23-1 is recorded as an ORF, its role being uncertain. The CDR3 has 20 amino acids. The V gene end was trimmed by 1 base and the J gene end by 1 base; junction bases not matched to a gene: 16. The CDR3 protein is CASSQWRGRGGRGSNQPQHF. DNA of the CDR3: TGCGCCAGCAGTCAATGGCGGGGTAGAGGGGGCCGAGGGAGCAATCAGCCCCAGCATTTT.

The chain employs TRBV28 and TRBJ2-5; D is possibly TRBD1 (6 bases). Germline CDR1 MDHEN, CDR2 SYDVKM. The CDR3 contains 15 residues. Trimming stripped 6 bases from V and 5 bases from J, with 19 bases between. CDR3 region: CASSSPGRGVETQYF. CDR3 coding DNA: TGTGCCAGCAGCTCGCCGGGCAGGGGTGTTGAGACCCAGTACTTC.

The chain has TRBV27 and TRBJ2-7; D may be TRBD1 or TRBD2 (6 bases each). The germline V gene encodes CDR1 MNHEY and CDR2 SMNVEV (reference sequence). Trimming left V 4 bases short and J 2 bases short, with 15 bases between. The CDR3 has 15 amino acids. CDR3 DNA sequence: TGTGCCAGCAGTTCACGGGGGCTCCCTACCTACGAGCAGTACTTC. It codes for CASSSRGLPTYEQYF.

The chain is built from TRBV25-1 and TRBJ2-1; no definite D call. The CDR3 covers 12 residues. V dropped 1 base and J dropped 12 bases, with 10 bases sitting between them. Looked up from germline, CDR1 is MGHDK and CDR2 is SYGVNS. The CDR3, as DNA: TGTGCCAGCAGTGAATTCACTACAGCGCAGTTCTTC. It yields the protein CASSEFTTAQFF.

The V and J genes are TRBV6-4 and TRBJ1-1; a weak D match, TRBD1 (6 bases). CDR1 and CDR2 from the germline V gene are MRHNA and SNTAGT. V was shortened by 2 bases and J by 7 bases, with 14 bases between the two germline ends. The CDR3 runs to 14 residues. DNA for the CDR3: TGTGCCAGCAGTGACACCCCGGGGGCCGGTGAAGCTTTCTTT. Translating it yields CASSDTPGAGEAFF.

The genes are TRBV28 and TRBJ2-7, with 9 bases fitting TRBD1. CDR1 and CDR2 (germline): MDHEN, SYDVKM. CDR3 length: 15 residues. The V and J ends lost 6 bases and 1 base, in that order; junction bases with no gene match: 7. This CDR3 is CASRGGGQGSYEQYF. Written as DNA, the CDR3 is TGTGCCAGCAGGGGAGGGGGACAGGGTTCCTACGAGCAGTACTTC. Drawing the rest from reference TRBV28 and TRBJ2-7, the complete variable domain is DVKVTQSSRYLVKRTGEKVFLECVQDMDHENMFWYRQDPGLGLRLIYFSYDVKMKEKGDIPEGYSVSREKKERFSLILESASTNQTSMYLCASRGGGQGSYEQYFGPGTRLTVT.

The rearrangement uses TRBV6-5 and TRBJ2-1, with TRBD2 matching over 10 bases. Losses at the gene ends were 5 bases for V and 2 bases for J; bases not matched to a gene: 3. The CDR3 is 15 residues long. Germline lookup yields CDR1 MNHEY and CDR2 SVGAGI. The CDR3 sequence: CASSKLAGTYNEQFF. In DNA, the CDR3 is TGTGCCAGCAGTAAACTAGCGGGGACCTACAATGAGCAGTTCTTC.

The chain links TRBV6-1 to TRBJ1-5; maybe TRBD1 (5 bases). From germline, CDR1 is MNHNS and CDR2 SASEGT. The CDR3 runs to 15 residues. V was pared by 2 bases and J by 5 bases, with 13 bases between. The CDR3 DNA sequence: TGTGCCAGCAGTGAACTAGGACATTCCGATCAGCCCCAGCATTTT. This encodes CASSELGHSDQPQHF.

This sequence joins TRBV9 and TRBJ2-2; D is unclear. The CDR3 extends over 14 amino acids. The V gene's germline CDR1 is SGDLS and CDR2 YYNGEE. Trimming left V 4 bases short and J 3 bases short, with 10 bases between. CDR3 sequence reads: CASSPRPYTGELFF. CDR3 coding DNA: TGTGCCAGCAGCCCCCGGCCCTACACCGGGGAGCTGTTTTTT.